What follows is one T cell receptor beta chain and its context. Antigen specificity is unknown. V was cut by 2 bases and J by 6 bases, with 11 bases left in between. The CDR3 covers 14 residues. Germline assignment: CDR1 MDHEN and CDR2 SYDVKM. The data stem from a study of cytotoxic CD8 clonotypes in ibrutinib-treated CLL. Study as a whole: Response sampling took place at median 12 months of treatment, range 6 to 36. General study findings and limits: A rise in clonality was seen at ibrutinib response, and a fall back toward baseline was seen at progression. Sample timing was unmatched between remission and later-progressing patients; lymph nodes unstudied.

Deep sequencing aimed at 1 in 200,000 to 1 in 1 million T cells' resolution. Generated by immunoSEQ multiplex PCR, the TCRdb table keeps only in-frame clones and is missing some. The sample has approximately 150,000 clones, about 88% seen once. Source: PBMCs, taken at disease progression, from a patient treated with ibrutinib. This rearrangement joins TRBV28 to TRBJ1-5; the D gene is possibly TRBD1 (6 bases). The sequence was obtained from a human donor with chronic lymphocytic leukemia. CDR3 bases: TGTGCCAGCAGTTTAGGGGGGGCCAGTCAGCCCCAGCATTTT. This gives the protein CASSLGGASQPQHF.